This T cell receptor (beta chain) was recorded in a study of blood T cells in healthy people across ages. This clonotype occurred a few times. The antigen is unknown. Total RNA extraction produced at least 6 micrograms (per sample) for the study. Study conclusions and caveats: A greater number of naive CD4+ cells and higher diversity distinguished long-lived donors from aged donors.

Primers used in a second PCR of roughly 6 to 11 cycles were a sample-barcoded 5' primer and a J-beta primer mix. All samples gave at least 2.5 million CDR3-containing paired-end reads. TCRdb used MiXCR to reprocess the 5' RACE reads, holding one entry per CDR3 protein. The sample shows 1.5 million to 2 million distinct CDR3 sequences, around 48% of them seen only once. The TCR comes from a woman in her 40s in good health. The specimen was blood.

The CDR3 DNA is TGCAGTGCTAGTCCCGGGGCGTTTCAAGAGACCCAGTACTTC. Its protein is CSASPGAFQETQYF. The chain combines TRBV20-1 with TRBJ2-4, with D perhaps TRBD1 or TRBD2 (5 bases each). The end of the DNA aligns better with TRBJ2-5, so the J call may be wrong. CDR1 and CDR2 (germline): DFQATT, SNEGSKA (reference sequence). This CDR3 contains 14 residues.